This entry concerns a single T cell receptor beta chain. The assay was immunoSEQ multiplex PCR, and TCRdb's table has in-frame clones only and misses some. The data show about 68,000 clones, approximately 85% seen once. CDR3 length: 15 amino acids. V lost 4 bases to trimming and J lost 0 bases, with 12 bases between them. Germline V gives CDR1 PRHDT, CDR2 FYEKMQ (reference sequence). The data derive from a study of blood T cell repertoires in COVID-19. The sample comprised peripheral blood. V gene TRBV13 combines with J gene TRBJ1-1, with a tentative D call TRBD1 (5 bases). This clonotype was obtained from a man aged 45-65 years with acute or convalescent COVID-19. The CDR3 sequence: CASSYSDRLNTEAFF. CDR3 DNA: TGTGCCAGCAGCTACTCCGACAGACTGAACACTGAAGCTTTCTTT.